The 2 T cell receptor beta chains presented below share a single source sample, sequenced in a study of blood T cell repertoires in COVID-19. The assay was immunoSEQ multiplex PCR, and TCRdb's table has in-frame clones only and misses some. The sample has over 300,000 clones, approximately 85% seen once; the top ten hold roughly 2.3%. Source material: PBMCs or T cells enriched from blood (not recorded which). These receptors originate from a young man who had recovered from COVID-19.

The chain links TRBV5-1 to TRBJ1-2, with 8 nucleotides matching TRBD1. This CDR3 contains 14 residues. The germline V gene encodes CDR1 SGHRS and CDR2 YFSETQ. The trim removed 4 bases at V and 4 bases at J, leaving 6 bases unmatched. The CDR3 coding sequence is TGCGCCAGCAGCCAGGACAGGGCCAGCTATGGCTACACCTTC. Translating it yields CASSQDRASYGYTF.

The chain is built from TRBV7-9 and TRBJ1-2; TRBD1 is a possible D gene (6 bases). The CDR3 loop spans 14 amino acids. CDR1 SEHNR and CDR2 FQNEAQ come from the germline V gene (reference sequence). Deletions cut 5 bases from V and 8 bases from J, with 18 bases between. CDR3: CASSQSGGGVGYTF. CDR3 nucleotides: TGTGCCAGCAGCCAATCGGGGGGCGGCGTAGGCTACACCTTC.